Sequencing of this T cell receptor (beta chain) was carried out in a study of early T cells in non-severe SARS-CoV-2 infection. Across the whole study: The input, bulk RNA from unsorted whole blood, was sequenced, and chains were unpaired.

This clonotype came up a few times. The CDR3 has 14 residues. V was pared by 5 bases and J by 4 bases, with 4 bases of the junction left unmatched. Germline assignment: CDR1 SGHTA and CDR2 FQGNSA. TCRdb passed the 5' RACE reads through MiXCR, listing each CDR3 protein once. The data contain tens of thousands of distinct CDR3 sequences, over 4% of them seen just once; the ten biggest clones take up around 5.2%. This clonotype was sampled from an adult who was a healthcare worker with PCR-confirmed SARS-CoV-2 infection or an uninfected control (not recorded which). Sequenced sample: whole blood. This chain links TRBV7-2 with TRBJ2-2; 7 bases fit TRBD1. The chain's CDR3 is CASSIGQVTGELFF. DNA of the CDR3: TGTGCCAGCAGCATCGGACAGGTCACCGGGGAGCTGTTTTTT.